The 10 T cell receptor beta chains reported below all come from one sample, sequenced in a study of blood T cell repertoires in COVID-19. Produced via immunoSEQ multiplex PCR; TCRdb's table is partial and in-frame only. The sample yields about 100,000 clones, roughly 84% seen once. Material for sequencing was peripheral blood. Receptors were obtained from a woman aged 60-75 years with acute or convalescent COVID-19.

The rearrangement uses TRBV19 and TRBJ2-5, with 7 bases matching TRBD2. Germline values: CDR1 LNHDA, CDR2 SQIVND (reference sequence). The CDR3 sequence is 16 residues long. Trimming took 4 bases from V and 4 from J; bases not matched to a gene: 12. In DNA form, the CDR3 reads TGTGCCAGTAGTAGGGGAGGGTCTAGCTTGGGAGAGACCCAGTACTTC. This sequence encodes CASSRGGSSLGETQYF.

The V gene is TRBV9, the J gene TRBJ1-6; 7 bases fit TRBD1. V dropped 3 bases and J dropped 7; count of bases not matched to a gene: 7. CDR3 length: 15 amino acids. Germline-derived CDR1 and CDR2 are SGDLS and YYNGEE. CDR3 nucleotide sequence: TGTGCCAGCAGCGGTCACCGGGACAGAAATTCACCCCTCCACTTT. As protein: CASSGHRDRNSPLHF.

DNA of the CDR3: TGTGCCAGCAGCCAGACAGGGACAGATACGCAGTATTTT. Translated: CASSQTGTDTQYF. The chain employs TRBV7-9 and TRBJ2-3; 7 bases are shared with TRBD1. Germline CDR1 SEHNR, CDR2 FQNEAQ (reference sequence). The CDR3 has 13 residues. Unmatched junction bases numbered 2, after V lost 5 bases and J lost 3 bases. The full variable domain, completed using reference TRBV7-9 and TRBJ2-3, is DTGVSQNPRHKITKRGQNVTFRCDPISEHNRLYWYRQTLGQGPEFLTYFQNEAQLEKSRLLSDRFSAERPKGSFSTLEIQRTEQGDSAMYLCASSQTGTDTQYFGPGTRLTVL.

This rearrangement joins TRBV4-2 to TRBJ2-2; 7 positions match TRBD1. Germline V lookup: CDR1 LGHNA, CDR2 YNFKEQ. Trimming cost V 1 base and J 1 base; bases outside gene matches: 3. The length of the CDR3 is 16 residues. The CDR3 is CASSQVGTVNTGELFF. The CDR3 DNA is TGTGCCAGCAGCCAAGTGGGGACAGTGAACACCGGGGAGCTGTTTTTT.

This clone was detected a few times. The chain uses TRBV9 and TRBJ1-1; TRBD1 is a possible D gene (5 bases). Deletions cut 4 bases from V and 1 base from J, with 11 bases between. The CDR3 covers 14 residues. The V gene's germline CDR1 is SGDLS and CDR2 YYNGEE. This CDR3 reads CASSTSGGNTEAFF. The CDR3, as DNA: TGTGCCAGCAGCACCTCGGGGGGGAACACTGAAGCTTTCTTT.

This clone was seen a few times. The gene calls are TRBV3-1 (or the pseudogene TRBV3-2) and TRBJ1-2; D gene ambiguous. Germline loops: CDR1 LGHDT, CDR2 YNNKEL (reference sequence). The CDR3 is made up of 14 amino acids. Trimming took 5 bases from V and 0 from J, leaving 10 bases between them. CDR3: CASSKETTNYGYTF. The CDR3 DNA follows: TGTGCCAGCAGCAAGGAGACGACTAACTATGGCTACACCTTC.

The V gene is TRBV9, the J gene TRBJ2-1, with 10 bases identical to TRBD2. V lost 6 bases and J lost 1; bases outside the gene matches: 7. This CDR3 has 16 residues. Germline V gene lookup returns CDR1 SGDLS and CDR2 YYNGEE. CDR3 protein: CASNPYSGGSYNEQFF. The CDR3 bases are TGTGCCAGCAACCCTTATAGCGGGGGGTCCTACAATGAGCAGTTCTTC.

The chain carries TRBV14 and TRBJ1-1, with TRBD1 matching over 8 bases. The CDR3 totals 15 residues. V shed 6 bases and J 1 base; nucleotides not matched to a gene: 7. CDR1 SGHDN and CDR2 FVKESK come from the germline V gene. The CDR3 DNA follows: TGTGCCAGCAGGGGAAACAGGGGGGGGAACACTGAAGCTTTCTTT. This gives the protein CASRGNRGGNTEAFF.

J is TRBJ1-6 and V is TRBV14, with D uncertain. The CDR3 runs to 17 residues. CDR1 and CDR2 (germline): SGHDN, FVKESK. V lost 1 base and J 0 bases, leaving 10 bases between the germline ends. CDR3 loop: CASSQGSGSSYNSPLHF. The CDR3 region has the DNA TGTGCCAGCAGCCAAGGATCAGGAAGCTCCTATAATTCACCCCTCCACTTT.

J is TRBJ1-2 and V is TRBV6-6; no clear D. Trimming stripped 4 bases from V and 4 bases from J, with 16 bases between. Per the germline V gene, CDR1 is MNHNY and CDR2 is SVGAGI (reference sequence). The CDR3 is made up of 15 amino acids. CDR3 in DNA: TGTGCCAGCAGTTTGATCGGACTAGGAGCCTATGGCTACACCTTC. This gives the protein CASSLIGLGAYGYTF.